This T cell receptor beta chain comes out of a study of T-cell memory formation after mild COVID-19. Study-wide findings and caveats: Researchers found some responding clones in pre-infection memory, a sign that cross-reactive memory joined.

Trimming removed 7 bases at V and 6 bases at J, with 14 bases between. Germline V gene sequence: CDR1 MNHEY, CDR2 SVGAGI. This CDR3 has 13 residues. TCRdb used MiXCR to reprocess the 5' RACE reads, holding one entry per CDR3 protein. The sample carries fewer than 350,000 distinct CDR3 sequences, roughly an eighth recorded once. With respect to this clonotype: What it binds is not known.

The rearrangement uses TRBV6-5 and TRBJ2-3; D gene uncertain. The sequenced material came from PBMCs or a T cell subset sorted from them (not recorded which). This sequence originates from a man aged 18 to 30 who had mild COVID-19 (a few samples of this study predate the infection). Cell type and time point are not known. The CDR3: CASNPTYGDTQYF. The CDR3, as DNA: TGTGCCAGCAATCCAACGTATGGGGATACGCAGTATTTT.